A few counts support the clone carrying this TCR beta chain. This specimen comes from a study of T-cell memory formation after mild COVID-19. TCRdb analysed the 5' RACE reads with MiXCR anew, one entry per CDR3 protein. The data contain roughly 400,000 distinct CDR3 sequences, approximately 16% of them seen just once; the ten biggest clones take up 20% to 25%. V was shortened by 6 bases and J by 5 bases, with 16 bases between the two germline ends. Germline V lookup: CDR1 MNHEY, CDR2 SVGAGI. CDR3 length: 14 amino acids. The chain employs TRBV6-5 and TRBJ1-1; a weak D match, TRBD1 (5 bases). The sequenced material came from PBMCs or a T cell subset sorted from them (not recorded which). The sequence was obtained from a man aged 18 to 30 who had mild COVID-19 (a few samples of this study predate the infection). Cell type and time point are not known. CDR3 sequence: CASSYGGGETEAFF. The CDR3 DNA reads as TGTGCCAGCAGCTACGGCGGAGGGGAAACTGAAGCTTTCTTT.